Listed below are T cell receptor beta chains from one sample, sequenced in a study of human T cells and chemical hapten exposure. In TCRdb, the reads were re-called with MiXCR into one record per CDR3 protein. The top ten hold approximately 1.5% of the sample, which has around 120,000 distinct CDR3 sequences, approximately 9% seen once. Sequencing used whole blood. These TCRs come from a human donor in good health. Some clones in this sample may be carry-over from other donors' samples. The conserved cysteine and the conserved F or W are not part of the CDR3 here.

J gene	V gene	CDR3 protein
TRBJ1-3	TRBV12-3/TRBV12-4	ASSFAGGRRNTIY
TRBJ1-1	TRBV5-6	ASSLAPGSAEAF
TRBJ2-7	TRBV13	ASSNQGDLYEQY
TRBJ1-6	TRBV18	ASSPRSVRENNSPLH
TRBJ2-3	TRBV20-1	SARGTPGLAGGVSTDTQY
TRBJ2-7	TRBV7-9	ASSGTGTGPGGEQY
TRBJ2-7	TRBV27	ASSLFPQGLYEQY
TRBJ2-1	TRBV4-1	ASSQVANRGDEQF
TRBJ2-1	TRBV7-9	ASSPKISTLRRLENYNEQF
TRBJ2-2	TRBV11-1	ASSPVWGAYTGELF
TRBJ1-1	TRBV2	ASRKQGAAEAF
TRBJ2-2	TRBV29-1	SGRDPTDELF
TRBJ2-3	TRBV3-1	ASSLPGSTDTQY
TRBJ1-5	TRBV6-2/TRBV6-3	ASSYPDPWDSNQPQH
TRBJ1-1	TRBV7-9	ASRWDRSEAF
TRBJ2-3	TRBV6-5	ASSYSPVGGSFADTQY
TRBJ2-3	TRBV10-3	AISEKDSQDTDTQY
TRBJ2-5	TRBV7-6	ASREGETQY
TRBJ2-1	TRBV11-3	ASSQGLAGGLTYNEQF
TRBJ2-1	TRBV10-3	AISTGGGSGNEQF
TRBJ1-2	TRBV4-2	ASSQEGGYT
TRBJ2-3	TRBV7-6	ASSQTSGADTQY
TRBJ2-2	TRBV4-1	ASSSRDRGSGELF
TRBJ2-2	TRBV4-1	ASSQQKLGLAGAYTGELF
TRBJ1-1	TRBV12-5	ASAKDRANTEAF
TRBJ2-1	TRBV7-6	ASSPGQGGLYEQF
TRBJ1-2	TRBV14	ASSQDEGRDLGYT
TRBJ2-7	TRBV4-3	ASSQDRGSEREQY
TRBJ2-2	TRBV29-1	SVEPQGATGELF
TRBJ2-4	TRBV21-1	ASSKRGQTAKNIQY
TRBJ2-7	TRBV19	ASSTSGANYEQY
TRBJ1-4	TRBV9	ASSAVGDEKLF
TRBJ2-2	TRBV5-1	ASSLATLGRLNTGELF
TRBJ2-7	TRBV7-2	ASSWGLAGGYEQY
TRBJ2-1	TRBV10-2	ASRRVGRLDEQF
TRBJ1-1	TRBV12-3/TRBV12-4	ASRWSYPRDSGGGNTEAF